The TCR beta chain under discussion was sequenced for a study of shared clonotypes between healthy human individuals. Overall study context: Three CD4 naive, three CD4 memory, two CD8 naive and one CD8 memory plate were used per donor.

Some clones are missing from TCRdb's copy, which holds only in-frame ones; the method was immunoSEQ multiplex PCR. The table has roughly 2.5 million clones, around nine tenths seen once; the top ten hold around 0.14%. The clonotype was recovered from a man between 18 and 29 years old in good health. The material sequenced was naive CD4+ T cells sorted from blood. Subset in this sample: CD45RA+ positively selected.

As DNA, the CDR3 is TGTGCCAGCAGTGAAGTCGGGTCGGGAGCTTTCTTT. It encodes CASSEVGSGAFF. V gene TRBV6-1 combines with J gene TRBJ1-1; D is undetermined. The CDR3 length is 12 residues. V was clipped by 1 base and J by 10 bases, with 10 bases between them. Germline V gene lookup returns CDR1 MNHNS and CDR2 SASEGT.